These T cell receptor beta chains were read from a single sample in a study of early T cells in non-severe SARS-CoV-2 infection. A single record per CDR3 protein comes from TCRdb applying MiXCR to the 5' RACE reads. The sample lists 27,000 or so distinct CDR3 sequences; about 4% were seen once. Sequenced material: whole blood. Every receptor here comes from an adult who was a healthcare worker with PCR-confirmed SARS-CoV-2 infection or an uninfected control (not recorded which). Both conserved end residues are part of each CDR3. D genes are given only for firm matches. The listing skips clone size in some rows; elsewhere it reads once, few, many or a size class.

D gene	V gene	clone size	J gene	CDR3 DNA	CDR3 protein
-	TRBV6-5	many	TRBJ2-2	TGTGCCAGCAGTTATGGGGAAAACACCGGGGAGCTGTTTTTT	CASSYGENTGELFF
-	TRBV5-5	-	TRBJ2-1	TGTGCCAGCAGCTTGAAGTTTAGCGATTACTCCTACAATGAGCAGTTCTTC	CASSLKFSDYSYNEQFF
TRBD2	TRBV20-1	many	TRBJ2-1	TGCAGTACCACTACTAGCGGGAGATACAATGAGCAGTTCTTC	CSTTTSGRYNEQFF
TRBD1	TRBV7-9	many	TRBJ2-5	TGTGCCAGCAGCCCAGGGGGGACCCAGTACTTC	CASSPGGTQYF
-	TRBV7-7	many	TRBJ2-7	TGTGCTAGCAGCTTAGGAACAGACCCAGCCTACGAGCAGTACTTC	CASSLGTDPAYEQYF
TRBD2	TRBV7-3	many	TRBJ2-2	TGTGCCAGCAGCCTAAGCGGGAGCGGGAGCGGGGAGCTGTTTTTT	CASSLSGSGSGELFF
TRBD1	TRBV6-2/TRBV6-3	-	TRBJ2-5	TGTGCCAGCAGGAACGGAGCGGGACAGGGGGAACGAGAGACCCAGTACTTC	CASRNGAGQGERETQYF
-	TRBV7-8	many	TRBJ2-1	TGTGCCAGCAGCTTGAACGGGAGAGTGGTAAATGAGCAGTTCTTC	CASSLNGRVVNEQFF
-	TRBV20-1	few	TRBJ2-3	TGCAGTGCTAGGCCGGACTATACCACAGATACGCAGTATTTT	CSARPDYTTDTQYF
-	TRBV20-1	many	TRBJ1-5	TGCAGTGCTAGTTTGTCAGGGGATAGCAATCAGCCCCAGCATTTT	CSASLSGDSNQPQHF
-	TRBV19	many	TRBJ2-1	TGTGCCAGTAGGAACAGGAATGAGCAGTTCTTC	CASRNRNEQFF
TRBD1	TRBV13	many	TRBJ1-1	TGTGCCAGCAGCTTGGGACAGGTGAACACTGAAGCTTTCTTT	CASSLGQVNTEAFF
-	TRBV7-9	many	TRBJ1-6	TGTGCCAGCAGCCCTGACCAGGGTCGCTCACCCCTCCACTTT	CASSPDQGRSPLHF